Below are 21 T cell receptor beta chains sequenced from a single sample in a study of tumor-infiltrating lymphocytes in primary liver carcinoma. Germline DNA was extracted too, while blood RNA derived from unsorted whole blood. The template, approximately 500 ng total RNA, yielded TCR beta cDNA made with a constant-region primer. Sequencing libraries for TCR beta derived from three nested multiplex PCR rounds that used slightly modified ARM-PCR. Investigators reported that the first two PCR rounds, at about 11 cycles each, used TRBV1-TRBV30 forward primers with a C-beta reverse primer. TCRdb used MiXCR to reprocess the multiplex PCR reads, holding one entry per CDR3 protein. The repertoire has 300,000 to 350,000 distinct CDR3 sequences, about two thirds of them found once; the top ten carry about 6%. The sample taken for sequencing was peripheral blood. The receptors derive from a man aged 40-49 years with primary liver carcinoma and hepatitis B virus infection.

This clonotype has only one observation. One end of the junction fails to match germline, which may point to a read error. This sequence joins TRBV6-2 or TRBV6-3 and TRBJ2-5, with D perhaps matching TRBD2 (6 bases). Germline CDR1 reads MNHEY; CDR2 reads SVGEGT. The CDR3 consists of 16 residues. The CDR3 here is CASSYWRSGSREIQYF. CDR3 DNA: TGTGCCAGCAGTTACTGGAGGAGCGGGTCTAGGGAGATCCAGTACTTC.

CDR3 sequence reads: CASSRLGEVDNEQFF. CDR3 DNA sequence: TGTGCCAGTAGTCGGTTGGGGGAGGTGGACAATGAGCAGTTCTTC. This chain joins TRBV19 and TRBJ2-1, with D possibly matching TRBD2 (6 bases). V lost 5 bases, J lost 5 bases, and 16 bases lay in between. Germline-derived CDR1 and CDR2 are LNHDA and SQIVND (reference sequence). CDR3 length: 15 residues.

A word on this clonotype: Given a much more abundant clone one base away, this may be a read error. The J gene is TRBJ2-7, the V gene TRBV6-2 or TRBV6-3, with 9 bases identical to TRBD2. Germline CDR1 MNHEY, CDR2 SVGEGT. This CDR3 has 15 residues. The V and J ends lost 6 bases and 8 bases, in that order; junction bases with no gene match: 14. CDR3 residues: CASSTPTSGGYKQYF. The CDR3 DNA reads TGTGCCAGCAGCACTCCGACTAGCGGAGGGTACAAGCAGTACTTC.

This chain uses TRBV6-5 with TRBJ1-4; D is unclear. V was pared by 5 bases and J by 0 bases, with 10 bases between. The CDR3 covers 15 residues. Germline lookup yields CDR1 MNHEY and CDR2 SVGAGI. CDR3 sequence: CASSPTETTNEKLFF. The CDR3 DNA is TGTGCCAGCAGTCCTACAGAAACAACTAATGAAAAACTGTTTTTT.

Remarks on this clonotype: The junction differs from germline at one of its ends, possibly a read error. This chain links TRBV10-3 with TRBJ1-1; a weak D match, TRBD1 (6 bases). Germline V gives CDR1 ENHRY, CDR2 SYGVKD. This CDR3 is built from 14 residues. DNA of the CDR3: TGTGTCATCAGTGAGGGGGGAATGAACACTGAAGCTTTCTTT. The encoded protein is CVISEGGMNTEAFF.

Comment on this clonotype: This sequence may be a read error, since a much larger clone differs from it by one base. J is TRBJ1-5 and V is TRBV10-3; 9 bases agree with TRBD1. The CDR3 runs to 14 residues. The germline V gene has CDR1 ENHRY and CDR2 SYGVKD. V was pared by 5 bases and J by 7 bases, with 6 bases of the junction left unmatched. The CDR3 region has the DNA TGTGCCATCAGTTCGGGACAGGGAAGGCAGCCCCAGCATTTT. Translation: CAISSGQGRQPQHF.

This clonotype was seen repeatedly, ten times or more. V is TRBV11-1 and J is TRBJ2-3; unclear D gene. The germline gives CDR1 SGHAT, CDR2 FQDESV (reference sequence). Between the trimmed V and J ends, which lost 1 base and 0 bases, there was a span of 8 bases. The CDR3 contains 15 residues. This CDR3 is CASSLVSSSTDTQYF. CDR3 sequence (DNA): TGTGCCAGCAGCTTAGTTTCGAGCAGCACAGATACGCAGTATTTT.

J is TRBJ2-7 and V is TRBV7-9, with unresolved D. The CDR3 is 14 amino acids. Germline V CDR1 and CDR2: SEHNR, FQNEAQ (reference sequence). Trimming removed 1 base at V and 3 bases at J, with 10 bases between. CDR3 DNA: TGTGCCAGCAGCTTAGGAGGCATTATCTACGAGCAGTACTTC. This codes for CASSLGGIIYEQYF.

This clonotype was seen a single time. The genes are TRBV11-1 and TRBJ2-2; TRBD2 agrees at 7 bases. Germline assignment: CDR1 SGHAT and CDR2 FQDESV (reference sequence). CDR3 length: 16 residues. Trimming removed 5 bases from V and 11 bases from J; junction bases left unmatched: 17. CDR3 in amino acids: CASSRFTSANARELFF. For the CDR3, the DNA is TGTGCCAGCAGCCGCTTTACTAGCGCAAACGCCCGAGAGCTGTTTTTT.

This sequence joins TRBV6-1 and TRBJ2-5; the D gene could be TRBD1 or TRBD2 (5 bases each). In germline, CDR1 is MNHNS, CDR2 SASEGT. V lost 6 bases to trimming and J lost 5 bases, with 19 bases between them. The CDR3 has 15 residues. CDR3 sequence (DNA): TGTGCCAGCAGCCCCGAGGGGACCGCCCAGGAGACCCAGTACTTC. Amino acid sequence: CASSPEGTAQETQYF.

Turning to this clonotype: Mismatch with germline at one junction end may stem from a read error. The gene calls are TRBV4-3 and TRBJ2-7, with TRBD2 matching over 10 bases. Germline V gene sequence: CDR1 LGHNA, CDR2 YSLEER. The CDR3 runs 18 residues. Here the CDR3 reads CANSHSPRLAGVGYEQYF. The CDR3 coding sequence is TGCGCCAACAGCCACTCCCCTAGGCTAGCGGGAGTTGGCTACGAGCAGTACTTC.

The CDR3 is CESSGFLLAGNNEQFF. CDR3 DNA sequence: TGTGAAAGCAGTGGGTTCTTATTAGCGGGCAACAATGAGCAGTTCTTC. This rearrangement joins TRBV25-1 to TRBJ2-1; 7 bases are a match to TRBD2. The CDR3 has 16 amino acids. Germline lookup yields CDR1 MGHDK and CDR2 SYGVNS.

This rearrangement joins TRBV6-5 to TRBJ2-2; 7 positions match TRBD1. With 0 bases clipped from V and 5 bases from J, the junction kept 12 bases outside the gene matches. There are 18 residues in the CDR3. Germline V gene sequence: CDR1 MNHEY, CDR2 SVGAGI. The chain's CDR3 is CASSYSIIRTGTTGELFF. The CDR3 DNA reads as TGTGCCAGCAGTTACTCGATAATTAGGACAGGCACGACCGGGGAGCTGTTTTTT.

The genes are TRBV6-1 and TRBJ2-5; D gene uncertain. The J call may be mistaken, given a closer DNA end match to TRBJ2-1. The CDR3 sequence is 12 residues long. Per germline, CDR1 MNHNS and CDR2 SASEGT. Written as DNA, the CDR3 is TGTGCCAGCCAAGGGTACCAAGAGACCCAGTTCTTC. This translates into CASQGYQETQFF.

In the case of this clonotype: A junction end diverges from the germline sequence, so it may reflect a read error. This sequence joins TRBV11-1 and TRBJ2-1; 11 bases are shared with TRBD2. Germline assignment: CDR1 SGHAT and CDR2 FQDESV (reference sequence). This CDR3 is built from 17 residues. As DNA, the CDR3 is TGTGTCAGCAGCAGTGGGCTAGCGGGAGGAGCATACAATGAGCAGTCCTTC. Protein sequence: CVSSSGLAGGAYNEQSF. The whole variable domain, filled in from reference TRBV11-1 and TRBJ2-1, reads EAEVAQSPRYKITEKSQAVAFWCDPISGHATLYWYRQILGQGPELLVQFQDESVVDDSQLPKDRFSAERLKGVDSTLKIQPAELGDSAMYLCVSSSGLAGGAYNEQSFGPGTRLTVL.

Concerning this clonotype itself: A single base separates this from a much larger clone, so it may be a read error. The chain couples TRBV6-5 to TRBJ2-3, with a tentative D call TRBD2 (6 bases). The V gene lost 6 bases and the J gene lost 0 bases, with 19 bases spanning the gap. Germline lookup yields CDR1 MNHEY and CDR2 SVGAGI. CDR3 length: 17 residues. The CDR3 protein is CASRNLRASESTDTQYF. The CDR3, as DNA: TGTGCCAGCAGAAATCTTCGGGCTAGCGAAAGCACAGATACGCAGTATTTT.

At least ten counts were recorded for this clonotype. The chain carries TRBV6-1 and TRBJ2-7; the D is unclear. The ends were cut back, 2 bases at V and 7 bases at J, with 6 bases in the middle. The CDR3 extends over 11 amino acids. Germline values: CDR1 MNHNS, CDR2 SASEGT. CDR3: CASSEPREQYF. For the CDR3, the DNA is TGTGCCAGCAGTGAACCGAGGGAGCAGTACTTC.

A word on this clonotype: Lacking the conserved final phenylalanine or tryptophan, this CDR3 likely reflects a read error. The CDR3 DNA sequence: TGTGCCAGCAGCTTGGTACGGGGTGGCACCGGGGAGCTGTTTTTA. It codes for CASSLVRGGTGELFL. The chain uses TRBV11-2 and TRBJ2-2, with D possibly TRBD2 on 5 matching bases. The germline gives CDR1 SGHAT, CDR2 FQNNGV. CDR3 size: 15 residues. V was shortened by 3 bases and J by 4 bases, with 12 bases between the two germline ends.

With regard to this clonotype: A read error may produce the germline difference seen at one junction end. The V gene is TRBV4-2, the J gene TRBJ2-1; TRBD2 aligns across 11 bases. The CDR3 spans 18 residues. Germline loops: CDR1 LGHNA, CDR2 YNFKEQ. CDR3 DNA: TGTGCTAGCAGCCCCGAGGGACTAGCGGTGGGCTCCTACAATGAGCAGTTCTTC. It yields the protein CASSPEGLAVGSYNEQFF.

This clonotype was seen a single time. The gene calls are TRBV5-4 and TRBJ2-1; 7 bases line up with TRBD2. The trim removed 3 bases at V and 9 bases at J, leaving 18 bases unmatched. This CDR3 comprises 17 residues. The germline V gene encodes CDR1 SGHNT and CDR2 YYREEE (reference sequence). CDR3 coding DNA: TGTGCCAGCAGCTCGCCCACGTCGGGCAGAGGGAGGGTTGAGCAGTTCTTC. Protein sequence: CASSSPTSGRGRVEQFF.

The table lists this clonotype with a few counts. A read error is possible here, since a much larger clone lies one base away. This chain connects TRBV11-2 to TRBJ1-1, with D tentatively TRBD1 (6 bases). CDR3 length: 15 residues. Germline V gene sequence: CDR1 SGHAT, CDR2 FQNNGV. DNA of the CDR3: TGTGCCGGCAGTTGGGGAGGGGGATTGAACACTGAAGCTTTCTTT. Translating gives CAGSWGGGLNTEAFF.